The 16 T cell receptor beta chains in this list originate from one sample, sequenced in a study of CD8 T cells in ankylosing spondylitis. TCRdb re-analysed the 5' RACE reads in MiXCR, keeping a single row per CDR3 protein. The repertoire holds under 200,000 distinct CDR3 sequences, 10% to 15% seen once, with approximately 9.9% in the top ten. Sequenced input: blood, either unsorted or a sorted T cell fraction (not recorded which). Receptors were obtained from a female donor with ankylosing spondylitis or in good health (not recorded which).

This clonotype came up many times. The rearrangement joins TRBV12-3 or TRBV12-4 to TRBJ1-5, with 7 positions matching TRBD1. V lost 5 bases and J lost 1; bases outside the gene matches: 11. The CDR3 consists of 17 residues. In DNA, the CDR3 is TGTGCCAGCAGTCCCTACCAGGGGGGAGTGAGCAATCAGCCCCAGCATTTT. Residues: CASSPYQGGVSNQPQHF.

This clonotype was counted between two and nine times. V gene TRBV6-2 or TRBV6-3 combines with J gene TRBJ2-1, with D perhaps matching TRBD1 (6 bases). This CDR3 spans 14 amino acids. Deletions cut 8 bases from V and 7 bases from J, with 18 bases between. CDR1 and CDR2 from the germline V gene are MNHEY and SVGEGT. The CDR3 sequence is CASAIGADRNEQFF. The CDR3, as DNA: TGTGCCAGCGCCATAGGGGCCGACAGGAATGAGCAGTTCTTC.

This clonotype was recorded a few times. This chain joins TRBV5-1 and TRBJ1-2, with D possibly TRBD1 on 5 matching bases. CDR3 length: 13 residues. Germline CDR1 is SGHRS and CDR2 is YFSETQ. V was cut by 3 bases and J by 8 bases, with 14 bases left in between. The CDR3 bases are TGCGCCAGCAGCTCCGACAGCTTGAGAGGCTACACCTTC. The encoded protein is CASSSDSLRGYTF.

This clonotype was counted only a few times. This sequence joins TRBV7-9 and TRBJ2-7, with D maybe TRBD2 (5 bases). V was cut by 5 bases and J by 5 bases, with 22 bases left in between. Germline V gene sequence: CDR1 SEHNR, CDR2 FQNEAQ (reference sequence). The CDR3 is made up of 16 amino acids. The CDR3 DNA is TGTGCCAGCAGCGGCAGAGGAGGACTCTTAACCCACGAGCAGTACTTC. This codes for CASSGRGGLLTHEQYF.

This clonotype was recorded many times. CDR3 sequence: CASRAPDSAYEQYF. DNA for the CDR3: TGTGCCAGCAGGGCGCCGGACAGCGCCTACGAGCAGTACTTC. This rearrangement joins TRBV28 to TRBJ2-7; possible D gene TRBD1, 6 bases. This CDR3 has 14 amino acids. The germline CDR1 and CDR2 sequences are MDHEN and SYDVKM. V lost 6 bases, J lost 2 bases, and 14 bases lay in between. Full variable domain (rest looked up from reference TRBV28 and TRBJ2-7): DVKVTQSSRYLVKRTGEKVFLECVQDMDHENMFWYRQDPGLGLRLIYFSYDVKMKEKGDIPEGYSVSREKKERFSLILESASTNQTSMYLCASRAPDSAYEQYFGPGTRLTVT.

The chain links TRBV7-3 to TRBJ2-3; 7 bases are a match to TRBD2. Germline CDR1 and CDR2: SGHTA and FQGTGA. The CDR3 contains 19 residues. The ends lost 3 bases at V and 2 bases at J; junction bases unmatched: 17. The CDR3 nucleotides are TGTGCCAGCAGCTTGGACCCCCTAGGCGGGACTAAAATCACAGATACGCAGTATTTT. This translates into CASSLDPLGGTKITDTQYF.

The CDR3 sequence: CASSETRDTVYGYTF. As DNA, the CDR3 is TGTGCCAGCAGCGAGACCCGGGACACCGTCTATGGCTACACCTTC. V and J are TRBV7-9 and TRBJ1-2; D may be TRBD1 (6 bases). Germline loops: CDR1 SEHNR, CDR2 FQNEAQ (reference sequence). CDR3 length equals 15 residues. Between the trimmed V and J ends, which lost 5 bases and 4 bases, there was a span of 17 bases.

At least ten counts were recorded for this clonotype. CDR3 sequence (DNA): TGTGCCACCAGCAGAGAGCTAATTCTGTTAGATACGCAGTATTTT. Amino acid sequence: CATSRELILLDTQYF. V is TRBV15 and J is TRBJ2-3; D unclear. With 0 bases removed from V and 5 bases from J, the gap between germline ends came to 12 bases. The CDR3 loop spans 15 amino acids. Germline CDR1 reads LNHNV; CDR2 reads YYDKDF (reference sequence). The variable domain in full, with the rest retrieved from reference TRBV15 and TRBJ2-3, is DAMVIQNPRYQVTQFGKPVTLSCSQTLNHNVMYWYQQKSSQAPKLLFHYYDKDFNNEADTPDNFQSRRPNTSFCFLDIRSPGLGDTAMYLCATSRELILLDTQYFGPGTRLTVL.

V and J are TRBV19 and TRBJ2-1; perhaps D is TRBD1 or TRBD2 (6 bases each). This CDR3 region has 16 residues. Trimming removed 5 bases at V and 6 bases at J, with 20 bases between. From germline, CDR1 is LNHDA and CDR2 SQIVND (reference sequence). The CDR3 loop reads CASSLVTGASPNEQFF. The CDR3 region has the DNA TGTGCCAGTAGTCTAGTAACGGGGGCTAGCCCCAATGAGCAGTTCTTC.

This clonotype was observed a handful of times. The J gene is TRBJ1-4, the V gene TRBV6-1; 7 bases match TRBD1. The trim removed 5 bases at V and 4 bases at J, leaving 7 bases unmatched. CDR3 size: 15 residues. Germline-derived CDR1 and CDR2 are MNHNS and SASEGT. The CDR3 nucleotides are TGTGCCAGCAGTCAATGGGACAGCATTAATGAAAAACTGTTTTTT. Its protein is CASSQWDSINEKLFF.

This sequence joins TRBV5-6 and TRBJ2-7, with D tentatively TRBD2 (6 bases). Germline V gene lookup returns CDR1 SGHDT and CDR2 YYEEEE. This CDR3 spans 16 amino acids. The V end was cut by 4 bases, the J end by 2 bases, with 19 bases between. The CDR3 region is CASSQERRAVPYEQYF. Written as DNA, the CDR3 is TGTGCCAGCAGCCAAGAGAGGAGGGCGGTCCCCTACGAGCAGTACTTC.

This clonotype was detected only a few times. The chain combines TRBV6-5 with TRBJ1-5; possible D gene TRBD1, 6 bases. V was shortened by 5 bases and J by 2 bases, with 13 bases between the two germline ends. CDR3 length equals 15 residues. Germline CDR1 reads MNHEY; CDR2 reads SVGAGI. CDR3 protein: CASSIQGTGNQPQHF. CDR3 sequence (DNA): TGTGCCAGCAGTATACAGGGTACAGGCAATCAGCCCCAGCATTTT.

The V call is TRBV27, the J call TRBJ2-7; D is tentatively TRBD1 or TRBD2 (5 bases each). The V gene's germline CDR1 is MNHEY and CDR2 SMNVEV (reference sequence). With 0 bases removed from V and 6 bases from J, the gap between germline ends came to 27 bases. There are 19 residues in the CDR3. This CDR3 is CASSLSLGAVFLPGGEQYF. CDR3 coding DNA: TGTGCCAGCAGTTTATCTCTCGGGGCGGTCTTCCTCCCAGGCGGCGAGCAGTACTTC.

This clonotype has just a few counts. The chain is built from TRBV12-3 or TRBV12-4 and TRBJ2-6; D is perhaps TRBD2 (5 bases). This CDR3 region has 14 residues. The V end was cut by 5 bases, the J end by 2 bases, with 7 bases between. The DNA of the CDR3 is TGTGCCAGCAGTACTAGGACTGGGGCCAACGTCCTGACTTTC. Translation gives CASSTRTGANVLTF.

The CDR3 here is CASSREGNTEAFF. CDR3 DNA: TGTGCCAGCAGCCGGGAGGGCAACACTGAAGCTTTCTTT. This sequence joins TRBV7-9 and TRBJ1-1; D call uncertain. The germline gives CDR1 SEHNR, CDR2 FQNEAQ (reference sequence). The CDR3 length is 13 residues. Trimming shortened V by 5 bases and J by 2 bases, and 9 bases separated the two germline ends.

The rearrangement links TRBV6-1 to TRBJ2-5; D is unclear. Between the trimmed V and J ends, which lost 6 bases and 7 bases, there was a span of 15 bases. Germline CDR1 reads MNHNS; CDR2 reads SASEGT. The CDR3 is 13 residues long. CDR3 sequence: CASSTTQALTQYF. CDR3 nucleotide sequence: TGTGCCAGCAGCACAACCCAGGCCCTGACCCAGTACTTC.